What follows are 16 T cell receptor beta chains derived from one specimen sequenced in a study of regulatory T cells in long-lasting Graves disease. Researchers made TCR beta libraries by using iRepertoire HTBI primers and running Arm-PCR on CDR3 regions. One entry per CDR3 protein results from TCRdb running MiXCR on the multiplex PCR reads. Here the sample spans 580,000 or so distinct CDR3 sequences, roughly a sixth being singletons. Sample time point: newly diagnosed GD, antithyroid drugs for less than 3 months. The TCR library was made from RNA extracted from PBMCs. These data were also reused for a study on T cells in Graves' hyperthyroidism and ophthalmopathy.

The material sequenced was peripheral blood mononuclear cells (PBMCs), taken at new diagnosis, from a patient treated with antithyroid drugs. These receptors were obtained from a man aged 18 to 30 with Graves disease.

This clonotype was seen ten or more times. CDR3 protein: CASSLRPQGSNTEAFF. The CDR3 DNA is TGTGCCAGCAGTTTAAGGCCACAGGGTTCGAACACTGAAGCTTTCTTT. V and J are TRBV28 and TRBJ1-1; maybe TRBD1 (6 bases). CDR1 is MDHEN, CDR2 SYDVKM, per germline. The CDR3 sequence is 16 residues long. Trimming shortened V by 2 bases and J by 1 base, and 14 bases separated the two germline ends.

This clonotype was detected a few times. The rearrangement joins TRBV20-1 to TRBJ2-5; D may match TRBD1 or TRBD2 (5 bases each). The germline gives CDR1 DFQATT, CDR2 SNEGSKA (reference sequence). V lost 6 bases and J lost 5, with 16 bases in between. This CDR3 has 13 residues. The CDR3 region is CSANGAPRETQYF. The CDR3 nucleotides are TGCAGTGCCAACGGGGCTCCAAGGGAGACCCAGTACTTC.

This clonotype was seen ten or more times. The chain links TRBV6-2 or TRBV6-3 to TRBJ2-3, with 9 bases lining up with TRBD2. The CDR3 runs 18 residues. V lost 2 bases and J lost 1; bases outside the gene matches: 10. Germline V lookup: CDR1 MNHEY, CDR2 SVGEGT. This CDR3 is CASSYRWSSGKRTDTQYF. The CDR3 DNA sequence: TGTGCCAGCAGTTACAGGTGGTCTAGCGGGAAACGCACAGATACGCAGTATTTT.

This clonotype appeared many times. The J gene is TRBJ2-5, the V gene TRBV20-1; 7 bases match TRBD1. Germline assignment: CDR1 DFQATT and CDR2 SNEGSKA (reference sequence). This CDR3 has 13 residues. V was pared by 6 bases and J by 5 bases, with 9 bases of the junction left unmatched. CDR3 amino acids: CSADRVVGETQYF. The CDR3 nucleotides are TGCAGTGCCGACAGGGTCGTCGGTGAGACCCAGTACTTC.

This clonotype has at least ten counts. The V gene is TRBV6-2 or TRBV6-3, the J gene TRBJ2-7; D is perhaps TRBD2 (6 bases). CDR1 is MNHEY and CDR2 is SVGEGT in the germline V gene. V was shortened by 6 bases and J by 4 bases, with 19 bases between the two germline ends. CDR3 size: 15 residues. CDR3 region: CASSPGPGGVYEQYF. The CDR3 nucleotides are TGTGCCAGCAGCCCTGGACCCGGGGGAGTGTACGAGCAGTACTTC.

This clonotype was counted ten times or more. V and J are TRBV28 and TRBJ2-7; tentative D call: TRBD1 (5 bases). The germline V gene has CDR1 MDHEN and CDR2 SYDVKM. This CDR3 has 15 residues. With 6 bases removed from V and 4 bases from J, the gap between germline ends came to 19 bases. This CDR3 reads CASSFTGRAKYEQYF. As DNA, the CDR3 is TGTGCCAGCAGCTTCACGGGCAGGGCTAAATACGAGCAGTACTTC.

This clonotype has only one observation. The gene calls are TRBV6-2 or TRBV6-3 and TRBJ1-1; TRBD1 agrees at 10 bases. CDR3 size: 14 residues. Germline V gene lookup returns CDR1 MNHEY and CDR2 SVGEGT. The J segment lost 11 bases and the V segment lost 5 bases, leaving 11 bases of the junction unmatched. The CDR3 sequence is CASSPTPGQGYAFF. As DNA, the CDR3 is TGTGCCAGCAGTCCGACTCCGGGACAGGGGTACGCTTTCTTT.

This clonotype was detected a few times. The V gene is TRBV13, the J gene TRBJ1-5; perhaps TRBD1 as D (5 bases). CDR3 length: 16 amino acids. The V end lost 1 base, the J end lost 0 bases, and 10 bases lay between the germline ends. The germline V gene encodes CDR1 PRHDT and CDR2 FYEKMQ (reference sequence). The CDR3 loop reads CASSLARQGSNQPQHF. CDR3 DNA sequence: TGTGCCAGCAGCTTAGCTCGGCAGGGTAGCAATCAGCCCCAGCATTTT.

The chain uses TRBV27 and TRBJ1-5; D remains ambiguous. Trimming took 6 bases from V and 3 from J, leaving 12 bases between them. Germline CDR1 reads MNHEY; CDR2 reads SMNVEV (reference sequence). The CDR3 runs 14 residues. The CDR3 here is CASRAGGFNQPQHF. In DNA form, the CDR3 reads TGTGCCAGCAGGGCAGGAGGGTTCAATCAGCCCCAGCATTTT.

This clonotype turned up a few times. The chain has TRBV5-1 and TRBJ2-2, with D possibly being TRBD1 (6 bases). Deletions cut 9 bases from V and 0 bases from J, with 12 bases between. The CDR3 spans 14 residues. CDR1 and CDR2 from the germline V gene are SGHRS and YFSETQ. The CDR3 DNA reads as TGCGCCACCACCGACAGGTCGAACACCGGGGAGCTGTTTTTT. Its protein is CATTDRSNTGELFF.

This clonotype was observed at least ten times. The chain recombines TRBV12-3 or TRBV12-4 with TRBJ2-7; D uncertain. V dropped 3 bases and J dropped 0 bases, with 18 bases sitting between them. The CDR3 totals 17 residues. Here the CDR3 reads CASSFSSFTARSYEQYF. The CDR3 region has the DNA TGTGCCAGCAGTTTCTCCTCCTTTACTGCCCGCTCCTACGAGCAGTACTTC.

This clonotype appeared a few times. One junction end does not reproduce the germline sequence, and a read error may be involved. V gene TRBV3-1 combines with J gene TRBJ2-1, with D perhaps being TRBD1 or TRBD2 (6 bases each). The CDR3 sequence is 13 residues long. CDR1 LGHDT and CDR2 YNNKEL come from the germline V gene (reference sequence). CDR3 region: CAISQGGGNEQFF. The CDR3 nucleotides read TGTGCCATCAGCCAAGGAGGGGGCAATGAGCAGTTCTTC.

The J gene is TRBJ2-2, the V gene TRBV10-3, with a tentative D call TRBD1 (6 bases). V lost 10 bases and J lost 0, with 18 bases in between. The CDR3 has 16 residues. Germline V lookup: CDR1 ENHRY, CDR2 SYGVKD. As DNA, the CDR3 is TGTGCCACGGAACCGACGGACAGTTCGAACACCGGGGAGCTGTTTTTT. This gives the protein CATEPTDSSNTGELFF.

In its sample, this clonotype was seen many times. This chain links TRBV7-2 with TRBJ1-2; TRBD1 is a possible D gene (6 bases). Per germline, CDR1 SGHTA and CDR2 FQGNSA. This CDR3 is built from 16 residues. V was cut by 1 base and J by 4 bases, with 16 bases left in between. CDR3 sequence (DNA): TGTGCCAGCAGCTTAGTCGAAGAGCCAGGGGTCTATGGCTACACCTTC. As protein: CASSLVEEPGVYGYTF.

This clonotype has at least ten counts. In nucleotides, the CDR3 is TGTGCCAGCAGTTTCGGGACTAGCGAGGATACGCAGTATTTT. This codes for CASSFGTSEDTQYF. The chain has TRBV27 and TRBJ2-3; TRBD2 aligns across 10 bases. Trimming at V came to 3 bases and at J to 6 bases, leaving 3 bases not matched to a gene. The length of the CDR3 is 14 residues. CDR1 is MNHEY, CDR2 SMNVEV, per germline (reference sequence).

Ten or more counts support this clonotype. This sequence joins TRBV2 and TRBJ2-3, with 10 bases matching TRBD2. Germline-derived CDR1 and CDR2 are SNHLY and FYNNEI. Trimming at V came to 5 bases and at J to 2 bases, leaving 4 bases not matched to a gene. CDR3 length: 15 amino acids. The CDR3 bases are TGTGCCAGCAGTTTTAGCGGGAGGACCACAGATACGCAGTATTTT. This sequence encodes CASSFSGRTTDTQYF.